This T cell receptor beta chain was recorded in a study of Ad26.COV2.S vaccination and SARS-CoV-2 variants. The treatment denotes: approximately 18 received Ad26.COV2.S at low or high dose, single or two shots; five or six received placebo; per-sample allocation not given. Collection of samples fell on day 63 after the first vaccine or placebo injection. The individual, an adult aged 18-55 years, was a donor in Boston. In the vaccine, an Ad26 vector expressed the SARS-CoV-2 spike of the Wuhan strain. The assay was immunoSEQ multiplex PCR, and TCRdb's table has in-frame clones only and misses some. Counted here are 350,000 to 500,000 clones, over 75% occurring once; the ten biggest clones make up approximately 4%. The CDR3 consists of 14 residues. V lost 0 bases and J lost 4, with 10 bases in between. Germline V gene lookup returns CDR1 SGHDT and CDR2 YYEEEE.

This chain links TRBV5-6 with TRBJ2-5; D perhaps matches TRBD2 (5 bases). The sequencing used peripheral blood, collected in a trial of Ad26.COV2.S vaccine versus placebo. The receptor comes from a person aged 18-60 years who received the Ad26.COV2.S COVID-19 vaccine or a placebo. CDR3 in amino acids: CASSLGTGGETQYF. The CDR3 DNA reads TGTGCCAGCAGCTTGGGTACTGGAGGAGAGACCCAGTACTTC.